The 27 T cell receptor beta chains in this list originate from one sample, sequenced in a study of graft-versus-host responses after intestinal transplantation. These receptors have no identified antigens. The protocol was immunoSEQ multiplex PCR, while the TCRdb copy is restricted to in-frame clones and leaves out a portion. There are roughly 30,000 clones in the sample; just under 85% occur only once, and 15% to 20% lies in the top ten. Sequencing was performed on unstimulated CD8+ T cells sorted from spleen or lymph node cells, taken before intestinal transplant. The receptor set was obtained from a human donor who received an intestinal transplant.

This chain uses TRBV18 with TRBJ2-4; D gene unclear. Per germline, CDR1 KGHSH and CDR2 LQKENI. The CDR3 contains 14 residues. V lost 6 bases and J lost 0, with 9 bases in between. CDR3 loop: CASSSTLAKNIQYF. The CDR3 region has the DNA TGTGCCAGCTCTTCAACATTAGCCAAAAACATTCAGTACTTC.

The rearrangement joins TRBV2 to TRBJ2-3; perhaps TRBD1 as D (6 bases). The ends were cut back, 8 bases at V and 3 bases at J, with 15 bases in the middle. The CDR3 length is 14 residues. Looked up from germline, CDR1 is SNHLY and CDR2 is FYNNEI. This CDR3 reads CASYRAEGTDTQYF. The CDR3, as DNA: TGTGCCAGCTACAGGGCAGAGGGTACAGATACGCAGTATTTT.

This clone was detected a few times. The V and J genes are TRBV2 and TRBJ2-3; 8 positions match TRBD2. After removal of 1 base from V and 4 bases from J, the junction contained 4 bases not matched to a gene. This CDR3 contains 15 residues. CDR1 and CDR2 from the germline V gene are SNHLY and FYNNEI. Here the CDR3 DNA reads TGTGCCAGCAGTGAAGTCGAGCGGGAGCCAGATACGCAGTATTTT. Protein sequence: CASSEVEREPDTQYF. Together with reference TRBV2 and TRBJ2-3, the CDR3 gives the full variable domain: EPEVTQTPSHQVTQMGQEVILRCVPISNHLYFYWYRQILGQKVEFLVSFYNNEISEKSEIFDDQFSVERPDGSNFTLKIRSTKLEDSAMYFCASSEVEREPDTQYFGPGTRLTVL.

The chain is built from TRBV5-6 and TRBJ2-1, with 11 bases lining up with TRBD2. After removal of 1 base from V and 4 bases from J, the junction contained 7 bases not matched to a gene. The CDR3 runs 17 residues. From germline, CDR1 is SGHDT and CDR2 YYEEEE. In DNA form, the CDR3 reads TGTGCCAGCAGCTTGTGGGCTAGCGGGGGGCTTTACAATGAGCAGTTCTTC. Encoded protein: CASSLWASGGLYNEQFF.

This clone has a handful of counts. V is TRBV10-3 and J is TRBJ2-7, with 10 bases aligning to TRBD2. This CDR3 has 15 residues. V trimming: 0 bases; J trimming: 7 bases; junction bases outside the gene matches: 6. Looked up from germline, CDR1 is ENHRY and CDR2 is SYGVKD. The CDR3 region has the DNA TGTGCCATCAGTGAGTCAAGCGGGGGGGCGGAGGAGCAGTACTTC. It encodes CAISESSGGAEEQYF.

V and J are TRBV19 and TRBJ2-1, with D possibly being TRBD1 (5 bases). In germline, CDR1 is LNHDA, CDR2 SQIVND (reference sequence). The CDR3 runs 15 residues. With 8 bases removed from V and 0 bases from J, the gap between germline ends came to 14 bases. CDR3 amino acids: CASELGQSSYNEQFF. CDR3 nucleotide sequence: TGTGCCAGTGAATTGGGGCAGAGCTCCTACAATGAGCAGTTCTTC.

The chain joins TRBV28 to TRBJ2-3; 11 nucleotides align to TRBD2. The CDR3 runs to 19 residues. Per the germline V gene, CDR1 is MDHEN and CDR2 is SYDVKM. V was pared by 5 bases and J by 10 bases, with 23 bases of the junction left unmatched. The CDR3 DNA reads as TGTGCCAGCAGTCTGGGACAGGGACCTTTAGCGGGGGGGGCCTGGGCGCAGTATTTT. Translating gives CASSLGQGPLAGGAWAQYF.

The V call is TRBV27, the J call TRBJ2-7, with D possibly matching TRBD2 (6 bases). There are 13 residues in the CDR3. V lost 6 bases, J lost 3 bases, and 12 bases lay in between. Germline V gives CDR1 MNHEY, CDR2 SMNVEV (reference sequence). The CDR3 sequence: CASSPFGGYEQYF. For the CDR3, the DNA is TGTGCCAGCAGCCCCTTCGGGGGCTACGAGCAGTACTTC.

The V and J genes are TRBV7-8 and TRBJ1-1; D gene ambiguous. The V gene lost 0 bases and the J gene lost 3 bases, with 8 bases spanning the gap. CDR3 length: 14 residues. Germline V gene lookup returns CDR1 SGHVS and CDR2 FQNEAQ. The CDR3 coding sequence is TGTGCCAGCAGCTTAGCGCGGCGGTACACTGAAGCTTTCTTT. It codes for CASSLARRYTEAFF.

The chain uses TRBV5-6 and TRBJ2-7, with D uncertain. Germline assignment: CDR1 SGHDT and CDR2 YYEEEE. The CDR3 consists of 13 residues. The V end was cut by 0 bases, the J end by 0 bases, with 4 bases between. The CDR3 here is CASSLANSYEQYF. Here the CDR3 DNA reads TGTGCCAGCAGCTTGGCAAACTCCTACGAGCAGTACTTC.

This sequence joins TRBV5-1 and TRBJ2-3, with D perhaps matching TRBD2 (7 bases). CDR1 and CDR2 from the germline V gene are SGHRS and YFSETQ. The CDR3 length is 14 residues. Trimming stripped 4 bases from V and 6 bases from J, with 15 bases between. CDR3 region: CASSLEGGVDTQYF. The CDR3 DNA reads as TGCGCCAGCAGCCTTGAGGGGGGGGTTGATACGCAGTATTTT.

The chain is built from TRBV27 and TRBJ2-7, with a weak D call TRBD1 (5 bases). Between the trimmed V and J ends, which lost 5 bases and 3 bases, there was a span of 11 bases. Germline loops: CDR1 MNHEY, CDR2 SMNVEV (reference sequence). The CDR3 contains 13 residues. The CDR3 loop is CASSPGQGYEQYF. CDR3 nucleotide sequence: TGTGCCAGCAGTCCCGGGCAGGGCTACGAGCAGTACTTC.

The V gene is TRBV4-1, the J gene TRBJ2-7, with a tentative D call TRBD2 (6 bases). Germline CDR1 MGHRA, CDR2 YSYEKL. V was cut by 4 bases and J by 5 bases, with 12 bases left in between. CDR3 length equals 13 residues. The CDR3 sequence: CASSRDWRDEQYF. The DNA of the CDR3 is TGCGCCAGCAGCCGGGACTGGCGGGACGAGCAGTACTTC.

The V call is TRBV4-2, the J call TRBJ2-1; 9 bases are shared with TRBD1. The CDR3 consists of 15 residues. Germline V gene sequence: CDR1 LGHNA, CDR2 YNFKEQ. The junction had 6 bases not matched to a gene; V was cut back by 4 bases and J by 5 bases. The DNA for the CDR3 is TGTGCCAGCAGCCCCGGGACAGGGCTCCACAATGAGCAGTTCTTC. Translated, it gives CASSPGTGLHNEQFF.

V and J are TRBV2 and TRBJ2-1; 8 nucleotides agree with TRBD2. CDR3 length: 13 amino acids. J was trimmed by 6 bases and V by 6 bases; bases with no gene match: 4. Germline V CDR1 and CDR2: SNHLY, FYNNEI. CDR3 in amino acids: CASRDGTSNEQFF. The CDR3 nucleotides read TGTGCCAGCAGGGACGGGACTAGCAATGAGCAGTTCTTC. Complete variable domain (other parts from reference TRBV2 and TRBJ2-1): EPEVTQTPSHQVTQMGQEVILRCVPISNHLYFYWYRQILGQKVEFLVSFYNNEISEKSEIFDDQFSVERPDGSNFTLKIRSTKLEDSAMYFCASRDGTSNEQFFGPGTRLTVL.

This rearrangement joins TRBV7-9 to TRBJ1-4, with a possible D match to TRBD1 (6 bases). Deletions cut 4 bases from V and 8 bases from J, with 20 bases between. The CDR3 extends over 16 amino acids. CDR1 and CDR2 from the germline V gene are SEHNR and FQNEAQ (reference sequence). The CDR3 DNA reads as TGTGCCAGCAGCTGGCCCCCTACAGGGCGAGGGGAAAAACTGTTTTTT. Residues: CASSWPPTGRGEKLFF.

CDR3 nucleotide sequence: TGTGCCAGCAGTTCCGATAGCGGGGGGCGTAATGAGCAGTTCTTC. Protein sequence: CASSSDSGGRNEQFF. V usage is TRBV27 and J usage is TRBJ2-1; the match to TRBD2 covers 10 bases. The CDR3 is made up of 15 amino acids. V gave up 4 bases and J gave up 7 bases; unmatched junction bases: 7. Germline-derived CDR1 and CDR2 are MNHEY and SMNVEV (reference sequence).

The chain is built from TRBV5-1 and TRBJ2-3, with 9 nucleotides matching TRBD2. CDR1 and CDR2 from the germline V gene are SGHRS and YFSETQ. The CDR3 is 15 residues long. V was clipped by 4 bases and J by 4 bases; unmatched bases: 7. CDR3 protein: CASSAGLARADTQYF. CDR3 DNA: TGCGCCAGCAGCGCGGGACTAGCCCGGGCAGATACGCAGTATTTT.

V is TRBV14 and J is TRBJ2-5; the match to TRBD2 covers 12 bases. The junction had 13 bases not matched to a gene; V was cut back by 4 bases and J by 4 bases. This CDR3 has 18 residues. Germline V gives CDR1 SGHDN, CDR2 FVKESK. CDR3 sequence: CASSPRTSGVPRRETQYF. The CDR3 bases are TGTGCCAGCAGCCCGAGGACTAGCGGGGTCCCCCGGAGAGAGACCCAGTACTTC.

V is TRBV27 and J is TRBJ2-7; a weak D match, TRBD1 (5 bases). V dropped 0 bases and J dropped 4 bases, with 16 bases sitting between them. The CDR3 is 16 amino acids. Germline CDR1 reads MNHEY; CDR2 reads SMNVEV (reference sequence). The CDR3 region has the DNA TGTGCCAGCAGTTTATCGATCGACAGCCCTCTTTACGAGCAGTACTTC. This sequence encodes CASSLSIDSPLYEQYF.

This clone was picked up one time. The rearrangement joins TRBV7-9 to TRBJ1-5, with 10 bases aligning to TRBD1. The germline gives CDR1 SEHNR, CDR2 FQNEAQ (reference sequence). V was pared by 5 bases and J by 2 bases, with 6 bases of the junction left unmatched. This CDR3 spans 16 amino acids. The CDR3, as DNA: TGTGCCAGCAGCCAAACCGGGACAGGGGGCAATCAGCCCCAGCATTTT. Its protein product is CASSQTGTGGNQPQHF.

The genes are TRBV27 and TRBJ2-7; TRBD2 is a possible D gene (6 bases). The CDR3 runs to 16 residues. V shed 2 bases and J shed 2 bases, with 16 bases lying between them. The V gene's germline CDR1 is MNHEY and CDR2 SMNVEV (reference sequence). In nucleotides, the CDR3 is TGTGCCAGCAGTTTAGACGACGGGAGCAGTCCCTACGAGCAGTACTTC. It encodes CASSLDDGSSPYEQYF.

The genes are TRBV14 and TRBJ1-5; D is unresolved. Germline V CDR1 and CDR2: SGHDN, FVKESK. The length of the CDR3 is 13 residues. Trimming took 5 bases from V and 6 from J, leaving 11 bases between them. The CDR3, as DNA: TGTGCCAGCAGCGAAGGAGGCGGTCAGCCCCAGCATTTT. Protein product: CASSEGGGQPQHF.

This rearrangement joins TRBV7-6 to TRBJ2-5; 14 nucleotides line up with TRBD2. The end of the DNA is better explained by TRBJ2-7, so the J call may be wrong. The CDR3 covers 16 residues. Germline V gene sequence: CDR1 SGHVS, CDR2 FNYEAQ. CDR3 sequence reads: CASSPNLTSGRGEQYF. The CDR3 DNA follows: TGTGCCAGCAGCCCCAACCTGACTAGCGGGAGGGGCGAGCAGTACTTC.

V and J are TRBV7-9 and TRBJ1-2; D perhaps matches TRBD1 (5 bases). This CDR3 is 14 amino acids long. Germline loops: CDR1 SEHNR, CDR2 FQNEAQ (reference sequence). V lost 1 base, J lost 4 bases, and 10 bases lay in between. The CDR3 DNA follows: TGTGCCAGCAGCTTAGTAAGGGGCAGCTATGGCTACACCTTC. The encoded protein is CASSLVRGSYGYTF.

The chain is built from TRBV5-6 and TRBJ2-5; D perhaps matches TRBD1 (5 bases). The V end lost 2 bases, the J end lost 5 bases, and 13 bases lay between the germline ends. From germline, CDR1 is SGHDT and CDR2 YYEEEE. This CDR3 contains 14 residues. The CDR3 loop is CASSFVRVGETQYF. The CDR3 nucleotides read TGTGCCAGCAGCTTTGTCAGGGTCGGGGAGACCCAGTACTTC.

The CDR3 here is CASSFGKSSYEQYF. The CDR3 DNA is TGTGCCAGCAGTTTCGGGAAGAGCTCCTACGAGCAGTACTTC. The J gene is TRBJ2-7, the V gene TRBV27, with D possibly TRBD2 on 5 matching bases. Germline CDR1 and CDR2: MNHEY and SMNVEV (reference sequence). The CDR3 runs 14 residues. V shed 3 bases and J shed 0 bases, with 9 bases lying between them.